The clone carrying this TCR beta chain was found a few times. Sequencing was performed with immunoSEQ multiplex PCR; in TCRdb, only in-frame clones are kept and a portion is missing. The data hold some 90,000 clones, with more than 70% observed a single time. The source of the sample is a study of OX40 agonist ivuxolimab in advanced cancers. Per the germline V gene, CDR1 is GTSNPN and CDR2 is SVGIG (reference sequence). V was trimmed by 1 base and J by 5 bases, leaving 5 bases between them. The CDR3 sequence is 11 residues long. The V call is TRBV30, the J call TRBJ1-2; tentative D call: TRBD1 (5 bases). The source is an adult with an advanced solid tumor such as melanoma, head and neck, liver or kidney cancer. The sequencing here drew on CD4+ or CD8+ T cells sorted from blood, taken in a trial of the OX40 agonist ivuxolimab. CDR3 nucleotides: TGTGCCTGGAGTGCAGGGTATGGCTACACCTTC. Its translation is CAWSAGYGYTF.